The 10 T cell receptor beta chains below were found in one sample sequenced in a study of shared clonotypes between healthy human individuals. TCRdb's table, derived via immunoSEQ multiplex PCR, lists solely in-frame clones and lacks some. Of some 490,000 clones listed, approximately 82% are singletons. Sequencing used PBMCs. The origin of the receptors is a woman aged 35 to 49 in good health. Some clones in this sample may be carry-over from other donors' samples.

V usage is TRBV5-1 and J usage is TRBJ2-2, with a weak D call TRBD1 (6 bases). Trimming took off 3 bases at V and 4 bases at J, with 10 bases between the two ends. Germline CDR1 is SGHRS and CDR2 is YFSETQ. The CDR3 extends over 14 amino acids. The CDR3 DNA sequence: TGCGCCAGCAGCTCCCAGGGGAGCACCGGGGAGCTGTTTTTT. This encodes CASSSQGSTGELFF.

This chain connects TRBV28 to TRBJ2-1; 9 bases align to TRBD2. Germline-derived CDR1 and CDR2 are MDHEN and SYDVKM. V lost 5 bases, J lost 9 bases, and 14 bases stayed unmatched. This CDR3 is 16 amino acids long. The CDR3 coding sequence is TGTGCCAGCAGTCCCTACCCCGGGACTAGCCGAATTGAGCAGTTCTTC. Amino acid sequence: CASSPYPGTSRIEQFF.

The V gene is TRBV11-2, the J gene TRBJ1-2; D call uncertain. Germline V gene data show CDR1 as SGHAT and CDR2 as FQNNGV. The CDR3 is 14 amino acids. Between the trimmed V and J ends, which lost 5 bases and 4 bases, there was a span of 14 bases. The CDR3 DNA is TGTGCCAGCAGCCCCATCAGGCGGCCCTATGGCTACACCTTC. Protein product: CASSPIRRPYGYTF.

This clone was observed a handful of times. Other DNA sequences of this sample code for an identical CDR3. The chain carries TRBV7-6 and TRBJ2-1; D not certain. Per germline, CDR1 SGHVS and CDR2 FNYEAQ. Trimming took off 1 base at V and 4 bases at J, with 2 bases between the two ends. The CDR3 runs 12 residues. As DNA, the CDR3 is TGTGCCAGCAGCTTAGTTTACAATGAGCAGTTCTTC. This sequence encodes CASSLVYNEQFF. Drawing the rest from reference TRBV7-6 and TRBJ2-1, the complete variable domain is GAGVSQSPRYKVTKRGQDVALRCDPISGHVSLYWYRQALGQGPEFLTYFNYEAQQDKSGLPNDRFSAERPEGSISTLTIQRTEQRDSAMYRCASSLVYNEQFFGPGTRLTVL.

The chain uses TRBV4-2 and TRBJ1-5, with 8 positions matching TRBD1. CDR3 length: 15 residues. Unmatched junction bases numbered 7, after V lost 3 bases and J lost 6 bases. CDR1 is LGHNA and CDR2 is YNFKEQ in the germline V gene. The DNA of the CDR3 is TGTGCCAGCAGCCAGGGCGGGACAGGTGGTCAGCCCCAGCATTTT. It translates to CASSQGGTGGQPQHF.

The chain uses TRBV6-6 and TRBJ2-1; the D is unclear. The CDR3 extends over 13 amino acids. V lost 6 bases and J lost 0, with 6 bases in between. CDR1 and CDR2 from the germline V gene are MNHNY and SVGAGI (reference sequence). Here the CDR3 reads CASRTSSYNEQFF. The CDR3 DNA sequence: TGTGCCAGCAGAACCAGCTCCTACAATGAGCAGTTCTTC.

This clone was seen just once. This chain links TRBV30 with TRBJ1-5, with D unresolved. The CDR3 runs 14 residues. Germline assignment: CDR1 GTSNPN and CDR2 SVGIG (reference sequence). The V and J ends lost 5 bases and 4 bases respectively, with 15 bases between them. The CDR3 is CAWEPGIGNQPQHF. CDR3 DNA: TGTGCCTGGGAACCGGGAATAGGGAATCAGCCCCAGCATTTT.

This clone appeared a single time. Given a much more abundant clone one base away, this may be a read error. CDR3 DNA sequence: TGTGCCGGGACTAGCTGGAGGGACATTCAGTACTTC. Protein: CAGTSWRDIQYF. The rearrangement joins TRBV2 to TRBJ2-4; 9 bases are a match to TRBD2. From germline, CDR1 is SNHLY and CDR2 FYNNEI. With 11 bases clipped from V and 8 bases from J, the junction kept 7 bases outside the gene matches. There are 12 residues in the CDR3.

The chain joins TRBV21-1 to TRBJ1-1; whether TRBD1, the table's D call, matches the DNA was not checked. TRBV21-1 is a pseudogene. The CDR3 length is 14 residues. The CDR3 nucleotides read TGTGCCAGCAGCAAACGGCAGGCGAACACTGAAGCTTTCTTT. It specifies CASSKRQANTEAFF.

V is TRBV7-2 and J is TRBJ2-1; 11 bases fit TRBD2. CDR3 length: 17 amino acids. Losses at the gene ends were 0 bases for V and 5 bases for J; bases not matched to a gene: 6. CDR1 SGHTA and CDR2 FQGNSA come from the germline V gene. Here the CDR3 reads CASSLASASGRHNEQFF. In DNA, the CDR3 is TGTGCCAGCAGCTTAGCCTCGGCTAGCGGGAGGCACAATGAGCAGTTCTTC. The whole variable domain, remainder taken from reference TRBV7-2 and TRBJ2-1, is GAGVSQSPSNKVTEKGKDVELRCDPISGHTALYWYRQSLGQGLEFLIYFQGNSAPDKSGLPSDRFSAERTGGSVSTLTIQRTQQEDSAVYLCASSLASASGRHNEQFFGPGTRLTVL.